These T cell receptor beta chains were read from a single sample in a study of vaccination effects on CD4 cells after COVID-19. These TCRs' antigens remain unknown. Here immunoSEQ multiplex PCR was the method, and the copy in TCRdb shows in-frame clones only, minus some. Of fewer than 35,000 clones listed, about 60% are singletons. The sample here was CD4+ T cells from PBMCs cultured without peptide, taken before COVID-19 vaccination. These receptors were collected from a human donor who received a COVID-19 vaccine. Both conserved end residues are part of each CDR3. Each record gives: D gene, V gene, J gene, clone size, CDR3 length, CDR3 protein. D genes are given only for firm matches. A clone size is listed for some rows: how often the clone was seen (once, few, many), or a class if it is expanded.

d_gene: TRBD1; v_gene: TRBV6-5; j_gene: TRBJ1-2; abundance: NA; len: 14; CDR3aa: CASSRGEGAYGYTF
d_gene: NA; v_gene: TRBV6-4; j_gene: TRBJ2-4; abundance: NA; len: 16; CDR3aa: CASRWTAQLAKNIQYF
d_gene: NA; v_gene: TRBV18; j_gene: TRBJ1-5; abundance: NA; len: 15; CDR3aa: CASSPREGVLEPQHF
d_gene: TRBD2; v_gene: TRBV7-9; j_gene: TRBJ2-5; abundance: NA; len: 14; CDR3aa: CASNPSGGQETQYF
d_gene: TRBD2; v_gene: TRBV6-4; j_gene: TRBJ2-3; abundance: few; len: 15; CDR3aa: CASSDSSGGADTQYF
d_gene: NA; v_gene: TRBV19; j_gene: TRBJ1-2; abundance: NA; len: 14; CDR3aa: CASSARDGSYGYTF
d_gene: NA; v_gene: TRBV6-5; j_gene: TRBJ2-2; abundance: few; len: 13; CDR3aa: CASRPRRAGELFF
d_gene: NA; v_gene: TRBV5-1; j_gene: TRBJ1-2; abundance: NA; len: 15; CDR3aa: CASSLEPGATYGYTF
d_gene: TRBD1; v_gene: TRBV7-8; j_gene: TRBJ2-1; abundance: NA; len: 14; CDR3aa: CASSLTDRYDEQFF
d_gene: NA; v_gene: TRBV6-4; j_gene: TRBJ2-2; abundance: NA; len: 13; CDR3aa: CASSDSSTGELFF
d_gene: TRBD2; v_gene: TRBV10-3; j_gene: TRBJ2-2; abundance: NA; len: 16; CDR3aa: CAIRTSGRAGPGELFF
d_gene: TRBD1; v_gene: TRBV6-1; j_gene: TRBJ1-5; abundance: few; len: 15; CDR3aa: CASSEVSGGNQPQHF
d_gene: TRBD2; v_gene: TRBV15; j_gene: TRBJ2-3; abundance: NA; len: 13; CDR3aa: CATPGLDTDTQYF
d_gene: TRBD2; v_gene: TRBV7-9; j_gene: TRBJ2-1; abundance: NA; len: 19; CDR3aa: CASSLGGTTSGGSYNEQFF
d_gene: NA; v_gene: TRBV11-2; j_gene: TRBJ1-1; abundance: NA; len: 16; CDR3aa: CASSLARRGMNTEAFF
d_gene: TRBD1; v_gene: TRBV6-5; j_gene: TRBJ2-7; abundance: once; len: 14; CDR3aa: CASSYSGQGYEQYF
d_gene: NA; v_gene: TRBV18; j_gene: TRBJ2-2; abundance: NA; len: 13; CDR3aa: CASSPQGAGELFF
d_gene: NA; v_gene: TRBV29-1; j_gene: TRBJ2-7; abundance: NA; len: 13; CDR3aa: CSVEEGHSYEQYF
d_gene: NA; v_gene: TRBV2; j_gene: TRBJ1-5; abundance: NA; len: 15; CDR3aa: CASSEAEAGHQPQHF
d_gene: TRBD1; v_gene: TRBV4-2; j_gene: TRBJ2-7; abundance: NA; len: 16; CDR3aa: CASSQSSGRGTYEQYF
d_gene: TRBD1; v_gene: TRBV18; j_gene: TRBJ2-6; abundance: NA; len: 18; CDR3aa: CASSQTGTAFSGANVLTF
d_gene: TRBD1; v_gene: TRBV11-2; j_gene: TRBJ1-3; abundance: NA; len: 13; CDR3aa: CASRDRAGNTIYF
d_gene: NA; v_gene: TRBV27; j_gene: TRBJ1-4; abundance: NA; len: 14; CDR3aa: CASSLSMGMEKLFF
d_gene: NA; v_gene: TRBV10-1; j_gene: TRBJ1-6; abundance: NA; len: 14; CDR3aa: CASSVGQQNSPLHF
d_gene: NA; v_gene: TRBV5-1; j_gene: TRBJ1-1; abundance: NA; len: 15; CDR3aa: CASSLEVSGGTEAFF
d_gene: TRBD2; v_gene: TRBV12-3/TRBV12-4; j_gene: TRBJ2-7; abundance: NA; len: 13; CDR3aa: CASSMGLARAMNF
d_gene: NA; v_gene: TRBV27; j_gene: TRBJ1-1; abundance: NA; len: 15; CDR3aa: CASSLRGLMNTEAFF
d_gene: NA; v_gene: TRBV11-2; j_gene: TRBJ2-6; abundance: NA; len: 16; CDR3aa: CASSLVWGAGANVLTF
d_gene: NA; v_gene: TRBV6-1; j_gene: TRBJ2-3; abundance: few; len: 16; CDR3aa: CASSEGGAVWTDTQYF
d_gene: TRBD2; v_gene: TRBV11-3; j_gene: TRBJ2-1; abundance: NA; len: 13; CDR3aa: CASSLGLANEQFF
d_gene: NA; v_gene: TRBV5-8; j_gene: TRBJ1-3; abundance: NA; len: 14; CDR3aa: CASSLGDTGNTIYF
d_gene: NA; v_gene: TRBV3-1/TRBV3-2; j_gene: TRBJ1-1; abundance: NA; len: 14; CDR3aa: CASSQFGGRTEAFF
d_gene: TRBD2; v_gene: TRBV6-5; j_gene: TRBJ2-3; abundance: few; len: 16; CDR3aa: CASSSLSSGYTDTQYF
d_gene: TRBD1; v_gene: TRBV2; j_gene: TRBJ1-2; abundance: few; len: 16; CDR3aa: CASLTDQFTGEYGYTF
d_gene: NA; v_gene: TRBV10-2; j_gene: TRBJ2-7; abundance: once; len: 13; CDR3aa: CASSVVTHYEQYF
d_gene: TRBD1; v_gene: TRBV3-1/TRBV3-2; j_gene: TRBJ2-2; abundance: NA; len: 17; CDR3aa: CASSQGGQGSYTGELFF
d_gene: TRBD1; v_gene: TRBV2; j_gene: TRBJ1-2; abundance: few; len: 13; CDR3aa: CASNTDREGGYTF
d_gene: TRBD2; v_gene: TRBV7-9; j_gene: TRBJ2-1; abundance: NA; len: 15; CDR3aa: CASSLVGGAYNEQFF
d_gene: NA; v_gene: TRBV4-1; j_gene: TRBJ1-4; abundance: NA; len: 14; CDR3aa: CASSQGERNEKLFF
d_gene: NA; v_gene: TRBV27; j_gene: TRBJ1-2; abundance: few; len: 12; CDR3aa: CASSGPNYGYTF
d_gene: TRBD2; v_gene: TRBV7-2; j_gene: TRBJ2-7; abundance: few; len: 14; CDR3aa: CASSLLLAGAVQYF
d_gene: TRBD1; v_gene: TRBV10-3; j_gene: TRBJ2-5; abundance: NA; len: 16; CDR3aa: CAISDSRTGAKETQYF
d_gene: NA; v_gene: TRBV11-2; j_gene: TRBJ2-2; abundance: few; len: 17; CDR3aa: CASSLEDRRVRTGELFF
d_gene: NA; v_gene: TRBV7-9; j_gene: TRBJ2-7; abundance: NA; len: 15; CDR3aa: CASSLEREKPYEQYF
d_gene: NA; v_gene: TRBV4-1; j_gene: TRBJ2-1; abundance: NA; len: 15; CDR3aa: CASSPFEGISNEQFF
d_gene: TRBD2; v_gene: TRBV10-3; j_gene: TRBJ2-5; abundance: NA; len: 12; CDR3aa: CAISAGQETQYF
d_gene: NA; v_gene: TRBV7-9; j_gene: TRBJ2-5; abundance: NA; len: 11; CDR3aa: CASSPGYVQYF
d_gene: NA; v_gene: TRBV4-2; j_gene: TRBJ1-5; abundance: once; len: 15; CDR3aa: CASSPWPGSNQPQHF
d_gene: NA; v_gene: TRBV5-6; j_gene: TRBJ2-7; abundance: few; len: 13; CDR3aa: CASSLGGMGEQYF
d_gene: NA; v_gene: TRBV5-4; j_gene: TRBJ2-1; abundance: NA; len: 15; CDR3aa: CASSRFSVRGDEQFF
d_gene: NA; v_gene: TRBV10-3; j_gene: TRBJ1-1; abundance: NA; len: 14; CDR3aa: CAISAASQNTEAFF
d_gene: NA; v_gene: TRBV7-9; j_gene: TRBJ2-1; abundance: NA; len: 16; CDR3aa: CASSFPLQLSYNEQFF
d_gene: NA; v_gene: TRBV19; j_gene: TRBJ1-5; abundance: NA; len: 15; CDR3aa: CASSIRDTSNQPQHF
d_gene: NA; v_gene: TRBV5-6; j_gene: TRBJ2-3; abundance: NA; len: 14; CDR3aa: CASSYIGRTDTQYF
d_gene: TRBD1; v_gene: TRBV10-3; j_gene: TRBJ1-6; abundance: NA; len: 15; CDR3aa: CAISGTGDYSSPLHF
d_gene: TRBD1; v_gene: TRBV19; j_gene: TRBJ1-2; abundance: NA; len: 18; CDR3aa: CASSVPQGTGRIDYGYTF
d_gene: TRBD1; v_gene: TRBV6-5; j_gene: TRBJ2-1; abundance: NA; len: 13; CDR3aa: CASRPGTVNEQFF
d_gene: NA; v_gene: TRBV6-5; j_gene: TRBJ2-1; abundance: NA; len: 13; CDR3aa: CASRRTGGPEQFF
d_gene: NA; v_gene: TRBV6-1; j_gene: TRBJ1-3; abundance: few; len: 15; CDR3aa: CASSEWRGTGNTIYF